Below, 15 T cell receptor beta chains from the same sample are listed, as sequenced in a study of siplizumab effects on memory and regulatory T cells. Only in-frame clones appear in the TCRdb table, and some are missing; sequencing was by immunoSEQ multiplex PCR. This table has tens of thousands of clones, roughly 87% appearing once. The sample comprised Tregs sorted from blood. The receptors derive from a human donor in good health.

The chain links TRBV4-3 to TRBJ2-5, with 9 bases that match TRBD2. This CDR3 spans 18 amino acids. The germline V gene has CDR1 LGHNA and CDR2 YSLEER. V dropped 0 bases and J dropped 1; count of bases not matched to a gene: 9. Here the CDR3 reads CASSQDSAGGHSQETQYF. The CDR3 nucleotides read TGCGCCAGCAGCCAAGATTCGGCGGGGGGGCATAGCCAAGAGACCCAGTACTTC.

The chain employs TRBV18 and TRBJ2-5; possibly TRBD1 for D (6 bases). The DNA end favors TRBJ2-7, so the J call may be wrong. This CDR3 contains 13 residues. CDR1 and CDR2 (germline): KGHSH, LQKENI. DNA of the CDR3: TGTGCCAGCTCACCTCTACAGGGCTCCGAGCAGTACTTC. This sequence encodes CASSPLQGSEQYF.

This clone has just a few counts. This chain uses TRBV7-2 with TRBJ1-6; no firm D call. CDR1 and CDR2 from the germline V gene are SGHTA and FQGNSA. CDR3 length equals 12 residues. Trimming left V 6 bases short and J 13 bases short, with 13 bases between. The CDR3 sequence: CASRAGPEPLHF. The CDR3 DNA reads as TGTGCCAGCAGAGCCGGGCCTGAGCCCCTCCACTTT.

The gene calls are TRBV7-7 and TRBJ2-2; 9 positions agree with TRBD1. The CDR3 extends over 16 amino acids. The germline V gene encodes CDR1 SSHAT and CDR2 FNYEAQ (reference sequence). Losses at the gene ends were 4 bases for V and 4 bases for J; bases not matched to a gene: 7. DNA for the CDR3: TGTGCCAGCAGCTCCCCGGGACAGGGCGGCACCGGGGAGCTGTTTTTT. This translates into CASSSPGQGGTGELFF.

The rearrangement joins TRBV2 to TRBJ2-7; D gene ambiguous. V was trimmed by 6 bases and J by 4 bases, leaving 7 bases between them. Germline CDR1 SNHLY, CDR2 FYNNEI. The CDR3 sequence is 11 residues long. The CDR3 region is CASSRGYEQYF. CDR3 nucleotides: TGTGCCAGCAGCCGAGGATACGAGCAGTACTTC.

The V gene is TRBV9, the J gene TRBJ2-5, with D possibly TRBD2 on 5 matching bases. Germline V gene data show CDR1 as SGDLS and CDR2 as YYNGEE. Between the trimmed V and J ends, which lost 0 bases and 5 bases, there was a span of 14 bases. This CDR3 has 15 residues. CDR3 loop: CASSVAGGRGETQYF. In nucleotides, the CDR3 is TGTGCCAGCAGCGTAGCTGGTGGACGCGGGGAGACCCAGTACTTC.

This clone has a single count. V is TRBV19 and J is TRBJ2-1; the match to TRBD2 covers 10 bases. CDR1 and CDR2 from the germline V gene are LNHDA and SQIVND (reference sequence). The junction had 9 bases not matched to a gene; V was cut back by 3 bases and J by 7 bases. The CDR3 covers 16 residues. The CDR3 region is CASSIQAGGHSNEQFF. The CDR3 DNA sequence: TGTGCCAGTAGTATCCAAGCGGGGGGGCATTCGAATGAGCAGTTCTTC.

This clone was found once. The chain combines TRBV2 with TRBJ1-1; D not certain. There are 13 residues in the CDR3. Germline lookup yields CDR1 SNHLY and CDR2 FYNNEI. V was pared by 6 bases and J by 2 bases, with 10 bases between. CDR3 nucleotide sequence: TGTGCCAGCAGGGTGGACGTCAACACTGAAGCTTTCTTT. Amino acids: CASRVDVNTEAFF.

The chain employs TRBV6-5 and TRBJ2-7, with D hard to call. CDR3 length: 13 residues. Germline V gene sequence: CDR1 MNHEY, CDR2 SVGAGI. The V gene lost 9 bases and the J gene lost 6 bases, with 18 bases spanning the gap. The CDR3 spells CARPLTPVSEQYF. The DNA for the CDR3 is TGTGCCAGACCCTTGACCCCTGTCTCCGAGCAGTACTTC.

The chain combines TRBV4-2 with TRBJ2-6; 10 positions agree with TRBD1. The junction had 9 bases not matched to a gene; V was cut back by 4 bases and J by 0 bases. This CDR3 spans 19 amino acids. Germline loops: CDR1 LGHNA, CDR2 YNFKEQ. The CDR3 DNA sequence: TGTGCCAGCAGCCCCGGTCCGGGACAGGGGAGCTCTGGGGCCAACGTCCTGACTTTC. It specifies CASSPGPGQGSSGANVLTF.

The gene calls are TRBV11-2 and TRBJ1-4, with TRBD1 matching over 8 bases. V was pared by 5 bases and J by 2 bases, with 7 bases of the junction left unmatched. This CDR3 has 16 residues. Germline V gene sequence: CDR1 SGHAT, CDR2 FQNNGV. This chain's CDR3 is CASSARQGLTNEKLFF. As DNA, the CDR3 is TGTGCCAGCAGCGCGCGACAGGGGCTCACTAATGAAAAACTGTTTTTT. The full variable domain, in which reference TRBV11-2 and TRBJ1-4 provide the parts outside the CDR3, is EAGVAQSPRYKIIEKRQSVAFWCNPISGHATLYWYQQILGQGPKLLIQFQNNGVVDDSQLPKDRFSAERLKGVDSTLKIQPAKLEDSAVYLCASSARQGLTNEKLFFGSGTQLSVL.

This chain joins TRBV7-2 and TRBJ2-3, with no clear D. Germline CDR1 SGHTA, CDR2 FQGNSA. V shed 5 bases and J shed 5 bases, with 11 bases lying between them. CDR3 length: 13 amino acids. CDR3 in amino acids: CASSARFIDTQYF. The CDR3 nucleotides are TGTGCCAGCAGCGCAAGATTTATAGATACGCAGTATTTT.

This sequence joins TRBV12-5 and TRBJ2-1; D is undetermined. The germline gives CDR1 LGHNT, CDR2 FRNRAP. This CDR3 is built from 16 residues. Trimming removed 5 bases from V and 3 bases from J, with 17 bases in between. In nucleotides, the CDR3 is TGTGCTAGTGGTGGGGTCGCCTCTCCTAACTACAATGAGCAGTTCTTC. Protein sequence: CASGGVASPNYNEQFF.

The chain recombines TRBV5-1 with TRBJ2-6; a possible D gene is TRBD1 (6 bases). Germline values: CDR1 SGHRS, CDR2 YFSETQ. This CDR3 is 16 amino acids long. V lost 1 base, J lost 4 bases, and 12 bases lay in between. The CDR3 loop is CASSLSTGWGANVLTF. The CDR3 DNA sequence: TGCGCCAGCAGCTTGTCCACAGGGTGGGGGGCCAACGTCCTGACTTTC. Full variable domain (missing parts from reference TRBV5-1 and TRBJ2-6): KAGVTQTPRYLIKTRGQQVTLSCSPISGHRSVSWYQQTPGQGLQFLFEYFSETQRNKGNFPGRFSGRQFSNSRSEMNVSTLELGDSALYLCASSLSTGWGANVLTFGAGSRLTVL.

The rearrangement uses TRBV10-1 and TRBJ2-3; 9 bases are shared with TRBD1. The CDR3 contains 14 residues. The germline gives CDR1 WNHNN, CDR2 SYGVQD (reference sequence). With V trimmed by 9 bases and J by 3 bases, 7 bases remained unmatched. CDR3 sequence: CASSDRGLTDTQYF. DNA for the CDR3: TGCGCCAGTTCGGACAGGGGTCTGACAGATACGCAGTATTTT.